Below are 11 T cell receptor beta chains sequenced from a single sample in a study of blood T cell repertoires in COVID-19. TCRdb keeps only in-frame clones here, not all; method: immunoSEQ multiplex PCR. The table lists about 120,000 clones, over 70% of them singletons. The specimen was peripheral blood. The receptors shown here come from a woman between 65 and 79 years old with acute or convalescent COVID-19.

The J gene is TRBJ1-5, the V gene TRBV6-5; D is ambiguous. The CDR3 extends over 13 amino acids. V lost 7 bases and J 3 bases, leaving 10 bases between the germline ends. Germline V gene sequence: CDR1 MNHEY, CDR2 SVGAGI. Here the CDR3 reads CASNSEVNQPQHF. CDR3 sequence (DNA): TGTGCCAGCAACTCCGAGGTCAATCAGCCCCAGCATTTT.

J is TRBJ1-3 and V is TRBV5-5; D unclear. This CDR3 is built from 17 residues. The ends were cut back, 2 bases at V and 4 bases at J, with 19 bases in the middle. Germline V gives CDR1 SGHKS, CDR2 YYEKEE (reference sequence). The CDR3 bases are TGTGCCAGCAGCTTCACGGGAGACACTCGCCTGGGAAACACCATATATTTT. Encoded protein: CASSFTGDTRLGNTIYF.

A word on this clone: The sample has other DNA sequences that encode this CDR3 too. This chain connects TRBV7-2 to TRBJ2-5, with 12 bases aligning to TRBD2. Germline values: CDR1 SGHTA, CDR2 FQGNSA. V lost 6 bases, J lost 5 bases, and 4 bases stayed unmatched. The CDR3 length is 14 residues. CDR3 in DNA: TGTGCCAGCAGTCCCGGACTAGCGGGGGAGACCCAGTACTTC. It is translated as CASSPGLAGETQYF. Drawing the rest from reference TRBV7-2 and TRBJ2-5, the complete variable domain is GAGVSQSPSNKVTEKGKDVELRCDPISGHTALYWYRQSLGQGLEFLIYFQGNSAPDKSGLPSDRFSAERTGGSVSTLTIQRTQQEDSAVYLCASSPGLAGETQYFGPGTRLLVL.

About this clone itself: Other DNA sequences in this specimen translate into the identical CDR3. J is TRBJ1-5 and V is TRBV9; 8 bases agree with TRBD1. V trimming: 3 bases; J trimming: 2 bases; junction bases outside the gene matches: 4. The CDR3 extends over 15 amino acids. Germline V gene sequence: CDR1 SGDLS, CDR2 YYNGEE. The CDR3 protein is CASSAGQGGNQPQHF. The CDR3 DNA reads TGTGCCAGCAGCGCAGGACAGGGCGGCAATCAGCCCCAGCATTTT.

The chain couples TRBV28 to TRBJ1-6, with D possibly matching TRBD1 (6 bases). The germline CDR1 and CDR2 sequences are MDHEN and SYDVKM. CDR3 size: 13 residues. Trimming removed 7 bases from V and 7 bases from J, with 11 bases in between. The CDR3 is CASTQGRNSPLHF. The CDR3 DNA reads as TGTGCCAGCACACAGGGTAGGAATTCACCCCTCCACTTT.

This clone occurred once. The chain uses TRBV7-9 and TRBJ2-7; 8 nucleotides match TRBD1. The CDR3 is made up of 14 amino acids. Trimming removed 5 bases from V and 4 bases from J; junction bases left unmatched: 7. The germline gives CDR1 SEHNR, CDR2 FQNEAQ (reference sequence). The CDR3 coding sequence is TGTGCCAGCAGCCCCGGGACAGGTCCATACGAGCAGTACTTC. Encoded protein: CASSPGTGPYEQYF.

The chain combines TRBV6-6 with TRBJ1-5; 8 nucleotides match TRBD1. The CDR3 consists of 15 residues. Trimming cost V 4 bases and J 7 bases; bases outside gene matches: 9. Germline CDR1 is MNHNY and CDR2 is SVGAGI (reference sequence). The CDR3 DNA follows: TGTGCCAGCAGTTCCTTCGGACAGGGCAGCCAGCCCCAGCATTTT. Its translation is CASSSFGQGSQPQHF.

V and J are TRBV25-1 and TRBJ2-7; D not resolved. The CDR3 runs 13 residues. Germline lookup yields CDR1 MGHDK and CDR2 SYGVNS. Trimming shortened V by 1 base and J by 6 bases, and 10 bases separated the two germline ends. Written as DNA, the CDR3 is TGTGCCAGCAGTGAATCCCCCCGCAGCGAGCAGTACTTC. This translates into CASSESPRSEQYF.

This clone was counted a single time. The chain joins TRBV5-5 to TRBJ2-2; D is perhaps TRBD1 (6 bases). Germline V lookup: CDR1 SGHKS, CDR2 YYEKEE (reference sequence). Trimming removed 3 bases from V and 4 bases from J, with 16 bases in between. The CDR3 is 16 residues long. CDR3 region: CASSWGPPGSTGELFF. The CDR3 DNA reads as TGTGCCAGCAGCTGGGGGCCTCCTGGAAGCACCGGGGAGCTGTTTTTT.

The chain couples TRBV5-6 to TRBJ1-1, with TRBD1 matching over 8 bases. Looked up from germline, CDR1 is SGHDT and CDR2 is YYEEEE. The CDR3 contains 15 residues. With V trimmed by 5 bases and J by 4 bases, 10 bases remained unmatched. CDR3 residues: CASRLDRAFGTEAFF. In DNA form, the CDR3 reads TGTGCCAGCAGGCTGGACAGGGCCTTCGGCACTGAAGCTTTCTTT.

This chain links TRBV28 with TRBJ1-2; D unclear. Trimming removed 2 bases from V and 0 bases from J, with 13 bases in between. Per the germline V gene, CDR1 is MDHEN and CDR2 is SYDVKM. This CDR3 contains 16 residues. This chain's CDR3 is CASSLLMGRTNYGYTF. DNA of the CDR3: TGTGCCAGCAGTTTACTGATGGGCAGGACTAACTATGGCTACACCTTC.